The rows below give T cell receptor beta chains drawn from one sample of a study of T cell responses to AZD1222 COVID-19 vaccine. Profiled with immunoSEQ multiplex PCR; TCRdb holds only in-frame clones, not every one. Altogether some 70,000 clones are present, 80% to 85% being singletons, with the ten largest covering roughly 9.8%. The input for sequencing was peripheral blood, taken on day 0 of AZD1222 vaccination. The receptors come from an adult in good health. The CDR3 runs from the conserved cysteine through the conserved F or W. Each record gives: J gene, CDR3 length, clone size, V gene, D gene, CDR3 protein, CDR3 DNA. D genes are given only for firm matches. The size entry is marked missing in some rows and otherwise reads once, few, many or a size class.

J: TRBJ2-7; length: 14; size: .; V: TRBV28; D: .; CDR3: CASTTGTPSPEQYF; DNA: TGTGCCAGCACCACCGGGACTCCCTCTCCCGAGCAGTACTTC
J: TRBJ1-1; length: 14; size: .; V: TRBV19; D: .; CDR3: CASSPRLLRTEAFF; DNA: TGTGCCAGTAGTCCCCGACTGTTGCGCACTGAAGCTTTCTTT
J: TRBJ1-2; length: 16; size: .; V: TRBV4-1; D: .; CDR3: CASSQGDINPNYGYTF; DNA: TGCGCCAGCAGCCAAGGAGACATAAACCCTAACTATGGCTACACCTTC
J: TRBJ2-1; length: 16; size: .; V: TRBV7-2; D: TRBD2; CDR3: CASSIHLAGGNNEQFF; DNA: TGTGCCAGCAGCATACACCTAGCGGGGGGGAATAATGAGCAGTTCTTC
J: TRBJ1-1; length: 13; size: .; V: TRBV11-3; D: TRBD1; CDR3: CASSFQGGTEAFF; DNA: TGTGCCAGCAGCTTCCAGGGGGGGACTGAAGCTTTCTTT
J: TRBJ1-2; length: 15; size: few; V: TRBV7-9; D: .; CDR3: CASSFIRHQDSSINF; DNA: TGTGCCAGCAGCTTCATCCGCCACCAGGACAGCAGTATTAACTTC
J: TRBJ1-4; length: 15; size: .; V: TRBV21-1; D: .; CDR3: CASSAIQGLKEKLFF; DNA: TGTGCCAGCAGCGCAATACAGGGTCTAAAAGAAAAACTGTTTTTT
J: TRBJ1-4; length: 14; size: once; V: TRBV6-5; D: .; CDR3: CASRLTGSNEKLFF; DNA: TGTGCCAGCAGATTAACAGGGAGTAATGAAAAACTGTTTTTT
J: TRBJ2-6; length: 14; size: .; V: TRBV19; D: .; CDR3: CASKEMTGANVLTF; DNA: TGTGCCAGTAAGGAAATGACTGGGGCCAACGTCCTGACTTTC
J: TRBJ1-2; length: 14; size: .; V: TRBV2; D: .; CDR3: CASNQEDRSYGYTF; DNA: TGTGCCAGCAATCAAGAAGACAGGAGTTATGGCTACACCTTC
J: TRBJ1-2; length: 15; size: .; V: TRBV7-8; D: .; CDR3: CASSQQSQGISGYTF; DNA: TGTGCCAGCAGCCAACAATCGCAGGGCATTAGCGGCTACACCTTC
J: TRBJ1-5; length: 12; size: .; V: TRBV3-1/TRBV3-2; D: .; CDR3: CASSRSNQPQHF; DNA: TGTGCCAGCAGCCGTAGCAATCAGCCCCAGCATTTT
J: TRBJ2-5; length: 12; size: .; V: TRBV6-6; D: .; CDR3: CASRGTEETQYF; DNA: TGTGCCAGCAGAGGTACAGAAGAGACCCAGTACTTC
J: TRBJ2-7; length: 15; size: .; V: TRBV5-1; D: .; CDR3: CASIYSQGPSYEQYF; DNA: TGCGCCAGCATTTACTCGCAGGGCCCCTCCTACGAGCAGTACTTC
J: TRBJ1-5; length: 15; size: .; V: TRBV4-2; D: .; CDR3: CASSQRQGSNQPQHF; DNA: TGTGCCAGCAGCCAACGCCAGGGGAGCAATCAGCCCCAGCATTTT
J: TRBJ1-2; length: 11; size: .; V: TRBV10-2; D: .; CDR3: CASRTMLGYTF; DNA: TGCGCCAGCAGGACAATGTTGGGCTACACCTTC
J: TRBJ2-5; length: 15; size: few; V: TRBV7-3; D: TRBD2; CDR3: CASSLTSGDQETQYF; DNA: TGTGCCAGCAGCTTGACTAGCGGGGACCAAGAGACCCAGTACTTC
J: TRBJ2-5; length: 13; size: .; V: TRBV5-1; D: .; CDR3: CASSSLESETQYF; DNA: TGCGCCAGCTCTAGTCTGGAGTCGGAGACCCAGTACTTC
J: TRBJ1-4; length: 15; size: .; V: TRBV5-1; D: .; CDR3: CASRWNKQINEKLFF; DNA: TGCGCCAGCAGATGGAACAAACAGATTAATGAAAAACTGTTTTTT
J: TRBJ2-7; length: 12; size: .; V: TRBV10-2; D: .; CDR3: CASQRQVYEQYF; DNA: TGCGCCAGCCAGCGACAGGTTTACGAGCAGTACTTC
J: TRBJ1-4; length: 13; size: .; V: TRBV9; D: .; CDR3: CASSVATNEKLFF; DNA: TGTGCCAGCAGCGTAGCTACCAATGAAAAACTGTTTTTT
J: TRBJ2-7; length: 17; size: .; V: TRBV5-1; D: .; CDR3: CASSLAVVQANSYEQYF; DNA: TGCGCCAGCAGCTTGGCCGTTGTACAGGCAAACTCCTACGAGCAGTACTTC
J: TRBJ2-7; length: 13; size: .; V: TRBV12-3/TRBV12-4; D: .; CDR3: CASSLRDNYEQYF; DNA: TGTGCCAGCAGTTTGAGGGACAACTACGAGCAGTACTTC
J: TRBJ2-1; length: 20; size: few; V: TRBV27; D: TRBD1; CDR3: CASSRGTGSYTQSSYNEQFF; DNA: TGTGCCAGCAGTCGTGGGACAGGGAGCTACACCCAGAGCTCCTACAATGAGCAGTTCTTC
J: TRBJ2-2; length: 16; size: .; V: TRBV7-6; D: TRBD1; CDR3: CASSPRGTGDTGELFF; DNA: TGTGCCAGCAGCCCGCGAGGGACAGGGGACACCGGGGAGCTGTTTTTT
J: TRBJ1-2; length: 11; size: .; V: TRBV30; D: .; CDR3: CACGPIRGYTF; DNA: TGTGCCTGCGGTCCGATAAGGGGCTACACCTTC
J: TRBJ2-3; length: 14; size: .; V: TRBV6-2/TRBV6-3; D: .; CDR3: CASSFRGDTDTQYF; DNA: TGTGCCAGCAGCTTCAGGGGTGACACAGATACGCAGTATTTT